Described below is a single T cell receptor (beta chain) sequence and its context. Its target is unknown. These data belong to a study of stem cell transplantation in POMP-related autoinflammatory disease. As for the study in general: Defective thymoproteasomes were hypothesized to impair CD8+ T-cell positive selection.

Clones were sequenced by immunoSEQ multiplex PCR, and TCRdb holds only the in-frame ones, with some missing. Of over a thousand clones listed, 70% to 85% were seen once; the top ten hold about 55%. Overall study findings and caveats: A trend toward lower repertoire diversity and greater clonality appeared in every analyzed T-cell subset of PRAID patients. Fewer unique TRB V-J gene pairings were identified in patients with PRAID.

Germline CDR1 and CDR2: MNHEY and SMNVEV (reference sequence). The CDR3 sequence is 12 residues long. The V gene lost 6 bases and the J gene lost 7 bases, with 10 bases spanning the gap. The clonotype was recovered from a human donor in good health. The J gene is TRBJ2-1, the V gene TRBV27; no clear D gene. Sequencing input: CD8+ T cells from PBMCs. The DNA for the CDR3 is TGTGCCAGCAGCCAGATTGGGAATGAGCAGTTCTTC. Amino acid sequence: CASSQIGNEQFF.